The 8 T cell receptor beta chains reported below all come from one sample, sequenced in a study of cytomegalovirus exposure and HLA in healthy donors. Use of 60 Vbeta and 13 Jbeta primers characterized the PCR. The repertoire was sequenced with immunoSEQ multiplex PCR; TCRdb's copy has only in-frame clones and lacks some. The sample has about 120,000 clones, roughly 80% seen once. Sequencing was done on a sample of PBMCs. The receptors derive from a female donor in good health and CMV-seronegative.

This clone was counted a few times. The gene calls are TRBV11-2 and TRBJ1-4, with D possibly being TRBD1 (6 bases). There are 16 residues in the CDR3. V lost 3 bases and J lost 7, with 18 bases in between. Germline V lookup: CDR1 SGHAT, CDR2 FQNNGV. The CDR3 sequence is CASSFGGGVGLEKLFF. CDR3 in DNA: TGTGCCAGCAGCTTCGGGGGGGGCGTAGGGCTTGAAAAACTGTTTTTT.

This clone was observed a single time. The chain recombines TRBV6-1 with TRBJ2-2; 9 nucleotides line up with TRBD2. V gave up 8 bases and J gave up 3 bases; unmatched junction bases: 4. Germline lookup yields CDR1 MNHNS and CDR2 SASEGT. The CDR3 has 14 amino acids. The CDR3 spells CASAGGPDTGELFF. CDR3 nucleotides: TGTGCCAGCGCGGGGGGGCCGGACACCGGGGAGCTGTTTTTT.

This clone appeared once. V usage is TRBV9 and J usage is TRBJ1-6, with D hard to call. Trimming shortened V by 0 bases and J by 8 bases, and 9 bases separated the two germline ends. In germline, CDR1 is SGDLS, CDR2 YYNGEE. The CDR3 totals 14 residues. Here the CDR3 DNA reads TGTGCCAGCAGCGTAGCCCCCGCGGATTCACCCCTCCACTTT. It translates to CASSVAPADSPLHF.

The chain employs TRBV6-5 and TRBJ2-1; D call uncertain. The CDR3 extends over 15 amino acids. The germline CDR1 and CDR2 sequences are MNHEY and SVGAGI. Trimming cost V 2 bases and J 6 bases, with 14 bases left between them. CDR3 nucleotide sequence: TGTGCCAGCAGTTACGCCAGCGTTGTCGGCAATGAGCAGTTCTTC. This gives the protein CASSYASVVGNEQFF.

The chain joins TRBV5-1 to TRBJ2-5; D is unresolved. Germline-derived CDR1 and CDR2 are SGHRS and YFSETQ. This CDR3 has 13 residues. Trimming cost V 0 bases and J 5 bases, with 8 bases left between them. This chain's CDR3 is CASSLGNTETQYF. CDR3 coding DNA: TGCGCCAGCAGCTTGGGTAACACGGAGACCCAGTACTTC.

This CDR3 reads CSASGAALAFF. The CDR3 DNA is TGCAGTGCTAGTGGGGCGGCTCTAGCTTTCTTT. The rearrangement uses TRBV20-1 and TRBJ1-1; tentative D call: TRBD1 (5 bases). Germline V gives CDR1 DFQATT, CDR2 SNEGSKA (reference sequence). This CDR3 comprises 11 residues. V shed 3 bases and J shed 10 bases, with 12 bases lying between them.

Turning to this clone: Other DNA sequences in the sample encode the same CDR3. The J gene is TRBJ1-2, the V gene TRBV30; D unclear. CDR1 GTSNPN and CDR2 SVGIG come from the germline V gene (reference sequence). The length of the CDR3 is 13 residues. Deletions cut 0 bases from V and 0 bases from J, with 5 bases between. Written as DNA, the CDR3 is TGTGCCTGGAGTGTTGAGGCTAACTATGGCTACACCTTC. Encoded protein: CAWSVEANYGYTF.

The chain is built from TRBV18 and TRBJ1-6, with TRBD1 matching over 10 bases. The CDR3 spans 16 residues. With V trimmed by 2 bases and J by 10 bases, 8 bases remained unmatched. Germline V gene data show CDR1 as KGHSH and CDR2 as LQKENI. The CDR3 sequence: CASSPAGQGGQSPLHF. The CDR3 coding sequence is TGTGCCAGCTCACCAGCCGGACAGGGGGGACAGTCACCCCTCCACTTT.